The present T cell receptor beta chain was sequenced within a study of T-cell reconstitution after alpha-beta-depleted transplantation in children. The V end was cut by 2 bases, the J end by 0 bases, with 12 bases between. Germline CDR1 and CDR2: SGHRS and YFSETQ. This CDR3 has 16 amino acids. Construction of the TCRbeta library involved unique molecular identifiers. TCRdb re-called the PCR reads through MiXCR, storing one row per CDR3 protein. This sample has about 980,000 distinct CDR3 sequences; roughly 31% occur once, and the top ten carry more than 25%. Findings and limits, study-wide: T-cell counts and diversity at one year following transplant were attributed mainly to newly produced T cells. There were reportedly several hundred expanded graft clones from which alpha-beta T cells came about two months after transplant. Elevated TCRbeta diversity at day 60 was traced, in some patients, to surviving recipient T cells and thymic progenitors.

Concerning this clonotype itself: Its antigen is as yet unknown.

This sample comprised PBMCs, mostly from graft donor cells, obtained 360 days after TCRalphabeta/CD19-depleted stem cell transplant. V usage is TRBV5-1 and J usage is TRBJ2-1; D not resolved. The sequence derives from a boy younger than two who had a stem cell transplant for SCID, so the T cells may come from the graft donor. This CDR3 is CASSLGRVSSYNEQFF. CDR3 coding DNA: TGCGCCAGCAGCTTAGGTAGGGTAAGCTCCTACAATGAGCAGTTCTTC.